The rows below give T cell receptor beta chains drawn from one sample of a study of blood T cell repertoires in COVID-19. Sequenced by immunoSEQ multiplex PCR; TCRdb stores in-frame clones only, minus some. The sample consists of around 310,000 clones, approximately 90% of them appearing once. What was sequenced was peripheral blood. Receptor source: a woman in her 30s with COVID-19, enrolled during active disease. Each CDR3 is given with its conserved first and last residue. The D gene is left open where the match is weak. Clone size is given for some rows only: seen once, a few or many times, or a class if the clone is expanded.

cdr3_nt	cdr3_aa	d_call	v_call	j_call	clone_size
TGTGCCAGCAGTCCCTATCTAGCGGGAGGTCGCGAGCAGTACTTC	CASSPYLAGGREQYF	TRBD2	TRBV27	TRBJ2-7	NA
TGCGCCAGCAGCGTGGGACTAGCCGAGGAGACCCAGTACTTC	CASSVGLAEETQYF	TRBD2	TRBV5-1	TRBJ2-5	NA
TGTGCCAGCAGCTTAAGGGACAGGGGGTTTATGACTGAAGCTTTCTTT	CASSLRDRGFMTEAFF	TRBD1	TRBV7-2	TRBJ1-1	NA
TGTGCCAGCAACTCGGCGGGCGAGCAGTACTTC	CASNSAGEQYF	NA	TRBV12-3/TRBV12-4	TRBJ2-7	NA
TGTGCCAGCAGCTTGCAGGGGGCGGACAATCAGCCCCAGCATTTT	CASSLQGADNQPQHF	TRBD1	TRBV5-6	TRBJ1-5	NA
TGCGCCAGCAGCCAAAGACTAGCGGGACGCAACGAGCAGTACTTC	CASSQRLAGRNEQYF	TRBD2	TRBV4-1	TRBJ2-7	NA
TGTGCCAGCAGTGATGCAGGGAAAGCCGGGGAGCTGTTTTTT	CASSDAGKAGELFF	NA	TRBV25-1	TRBJ2-2	NA
TGCGCCAGCAGCCAAGATTTCGGGGGGCACTATGGCTACACCTTC	CASSQDFGGHYGYTF	NA	TRBV4-1	TRBJ1-2	NA
TGTGCCAGCAGCTTGGGGCCAGGGGGGCCCCAGCATTTT	CASSLGPGGPQHF	TRBD1	TRBV7-2	TRBJ1-5	NA
TGTGCCAGCAGTACGGGAGAAGGCCAGCCCCAGCATTTT	CASSTGEGQPQHF	NA	TRBV9	TRBJ1-5	NA
TGTGCCAGCAGTCCCCGGGACAGATTTTTCATATTCCCTGAAGCTTTCTTT	CASSPRDRFFIFPEAFF	TRBD1	TRBV6-6	TRBJ1-1	NA
TGTGCCAGTAGCTCCGCTGGACTGGGGAACACTGAAGCTTTCTTT	CASSSAGLGNTEAFF	NA	TRBV19	TRBJ1-1	NA
TGCGCCAGCAGTAGGGGACAGGTTAATGAAGCTTTCTTT	CASSRGQVNEAFF	TRBD1	TRBV10-1	TRBJ1-1	once
TGTGCCAGCAGCATTGGACAGGGGAACACTGAAGCTTTCTTT	CASSIGQGNTEAFF	TRBD1	TRBV7-9	TRBJ1-1	NA
TGTGCCAGCAGTGAGGCCATCAACTACGAGCAGTACTTC	CASSEAINYEQYF	NA	TRBV6-1	TRBJ2-7	NA
TGCAGTGTAGGACAGGGGAGGGGCTACACCTTC	CSVGQGRGYTF	TRBD1	TRBV20-1	TRBJ1-2	once
TGTGCCTGGAGTGCCCAGGGTTACGAGCAGTACTTC	CAWSAQGYEQYF	NA	TRBV30	TRBJ2-7	NA
TGTGCCAGCAGCAGGACAGGGGGCTATGGCTACACCTTC	CASSRTGGYGYTF	TRBD1	TRBV6-5	TRBJ1-2	NA
TGTGCCAGCAGCTTAGCGGGAGAGTACAATGAGCAGTTCTTC	CASSLAGEYNEQFF	TRBD2	TRBV7-3	TRBJ2-1	NA
TGCGCCAGCAGCTTGACGCCTAGCGGGGAATACAATGAGCAGTTCTTC	CASSLTPSGEYNEQFF	TRBD2	TRBV5-1	TRBJ2-1	NA
TGTGCCAGCAGCCCGACAGGCGGACTTACCTACGAGCAGTACTTC	CASSPTGGLTYEQYF	NA	TRBV9	TRBJ2-7	NA
TGTGCCAGCAGCTTAGGCGGGGGGAGCCAGCCCCAGCATTTT	CASSLGGGSQPQHF	NA	TRBV7-9	TRBJ1-5	NA
TGTGCCAGTAGTATTGACAGCCCGTATAGCAATCAGCCCCAGCATTTT	CASSIDSPYSNQPQHF	NA	TRBV19	TRBJ1-5	NA
TGTGCCACCAGTGATCCCTCCGGACTCGGGGGCTACACCTTC	CATSDPSGLGGYTF	NA	TRBV24-1	TRBJ1-2	NA
TGCAGCGTTGACAGTCTCGGCTACACCTTC	CSVDSLGYTF	NA	TRBV29-1	TRBJ1-2	NA
TGTGCCAGTGCGGCAGGGGTAAACGAGCAGTACTTC	CASAAGVNEQYF	NA	TRBV28	TRBJ2-7	NA
TGCGCCAGCAGCCAAGCTCCACTAGCGGCTAGCACAGATACGCAGTATTTT	CASSQAPLAASTDTQYF	TRBD2	TRBV4-3	TRBJ2-3	NA
TGCAGCGCTCCGGACATCGGTGGCTACACCTTC	CSAPDIGGYTF	NA	TRBV29-1	TRBJ1-2	NA
TGTGCCAGCAGCGTAGCCCGAGGGGCGGCGGGGGAGACCCAGTACTTC	CASSVARGAAGETQYF	NA	TRBV5-5	TRBJ2-5	NA
TGTGCCAGCAGCTCTACGGAGCCCCAGCATTTT	CASSSTEPQHF	NA	TRBV2	TRBJ1-5	NA
TGTGCCAGCAGCCGGGGACTAGCTCGGGATACGCAGTATTTT	CASSRGLARDTQYF	TRBD2	TRBV6-5	TRBJ2-3	NA
TGTGCCAGCAGTGCGGGAACCGGGACACTGAACACTGAAGCTTTCTTT	CASSAGTGTLNTEAFF	NA	TRBV25-1	TRBJ1-1	NA
TGTGCCTGGAGTGCGGGGAGAGGGGCCAACGTCCTGACTTTC	CAWSAGRGANVLTF	NA	TRBV30	TRBJ2-6	NA
TGTGCCAGCAGCCCCCGTCGTGGGGGCCATGAAGCTTTCTTT	CASSPRRGGHEAFF	NA	TRBV6-5	TRBJ1-1	NA
TGTGCCAGTAGGGGACAGGGGTATGGGGGCTACACCTTC	CASRGQGYGGYTF	TRBD1	TRBV19	TRBJ1-2	NA
TGTGCCAGCAGCGTAGGACAGTTCGGCTACGAGCAGTACTTC	CASSVGQFGYEQYF	NA	TRBV9	TRBJ2-7	NA
TGCGCCAGCCTTGGCGGTGAAGCTTTCTTT	CASLGGEAFF	NA	TRBV10-2	TRBJ1-1	NA
TGTGCCAGCAGTGGGACAGCCGGCAATCAGCCCCAGCATTTT	CASSGTAGNQPQHF	TRBD1	TRBV28	TRBJ1-5	NA
TGTGCCAGCAGCCCACGCAGTCCACAGGTAGAAGCTTTCTTT	CASSPRSPQVEAFF	NA	TRBV7-2	TRBJ1-1	few
TGTGCCAGCAGTTTCCTGGGGCCCAAGCTGGAAAAACTGTTTTTT	CASSFLGPKLEKLFF	NA	TRBV28	TRBJ1-4	NA
TGCGCCAGCAGTCAATCGATCTGGGGGGGAGCAACAGATACGCAGTATTTT	CASSQSIWGGATDTQYF	TRBD2	TRBV23-1	TRBJ2-3	NA
TGCGCCAGCAGCTTGGATATTAGAAACAATGAGCAGTTCTTC	CASSLDIRNNEQFF	NA	TRBV5-1	TRBJ2-1	NA
TGCGCCAGCAGCTTTGGGACAGGGCAGGGGGAGACCCAGTACTTC	CASSFGTGQGETQYF	TRBD1	TRBV5-1	TRBJ2-5	NA
TGTGCCAGCAGCTTAACCCAGGGGATACCAGATACGCAGTATTTT	CASSLTQGIPDTQYF	NA	TRBV7-9	TRBJ2-3	NA